Below are 23 T cell receptor beta chains sequenced from a single sample in a study of blood T cells in healthy people across ages. A second roughly 6 to 11 cycle PCR used barcoded and J-beta primers. From the 5' RACE reads, TCRdb called clonotypes with MiXCR, one entry per CDR3 protein. Among roughly 500,000 distinct CDR3 sequences listed, approximately 27% were seen once. Sequencing input: blood. The receptors were gathered from a woman in her sixties or seventies in good health.

A few counts support this clonotype. The chain carries TRBV12-3 or TRBV12-4 and TRBJ1-2, with 11 bases identical to TRBD1. After removal of 6 bases from V and 7 bases from J, the junction contained 7 bases not matched to a gene. This CDR3 has 14 amino acids. CDR3 region: CASRTGQGARGYTF. CDR3 coding DNA: TGTGCCAGCAGGACCGGACAGGGGGCACGTGGCTACACCTTC.

The CDR3 sequence is CASSLGTVATNEKLFF. The DNA of the CDR3 is TGTGCCAGCAGTTTAGGGACTGTCGCAACTAATGAAAAACTGTTTTTT. J is TRBJ1-4 and V is TRBV6-5; D is possibly TRBD1 (5 bases). V was shortened by 4 bases and J by 0 bases, with 12 bases between the two germline ends. The CDR3 contains 16 residues. The germline CDR1 and CDR2 sequences are MNHEY and SVGAGI.

On this clonotype itself: The limits of the CDR3 on the DNA are not certain, so only TCRdb's listed CDR3 is given. The chain couples TRBV7-9 to TRBJ2-4. CDR1 SEHNR and CDR2 FQNEAQ come from the germline V gene (reference sequence). Including both end residues, the CDR3 is 12 amino acids long. The CDR3: CASSLGFAAGNF.

The V call is TRBV21-1, the J call TRBJ2-7; the D call TRBD2 from the table was never checked on the DNA. TRBV21-1 is reported as a pseudogene. There are 13 residues in the CDR3. For the CDR3, the DNA is TGTGCCAGCAGCCCCGCGGGAGGGGCCGAGCAGTACTTC. This sequence encodes CASSPAGGAEQYF.

This chain links TRBV27 with TRBJ1-2; 8 bases agree with TRBD1. The V gene's germline CDR1 is MNHEY and CDR2 SMNVEV (reference sequence). Trimming cost V 6 bases and J 7 bases; bases outside gene matches: 7. The CDR3 loop spans 13 amino acids. The CDR3 spells CASRKEDRAGYTF. The CDR3 coding sequence is TGTGCCAGCAGGAAAGAGGACAGGGCTGGCTACACCTTC.

Only a few counts were recorded for this clonotype. CDR3 coding DNA: TGCGCCAGCAGCTTGAGGACAGCTACTTACTCTGGGGCCAACGTCCTGACTTTC. Its protein is CASSLRTATYSGANVLTF. V is TRBV5-1 and J is TRBJ2-6, with D tentatively TRBD1 (6 bases). The germline V and J ends were trimmed by 1 base and 0 bases, with 14 bases remaining between them. The CDR3 runs 18 residues. CDR1 and CDR2 from the germline V gene are SGHRS and YFSETQ.

This clonotype was counted between two and nine times. The junction differs from germline at one of its ends, possibly a read error. The chain uses TRBV7-2 and TRBJ2-5, with TRBD1 as a possible D gene (5 bases). The J call could be wrong; TRBJ2-7 is a better fit for the DNA end. Per germline, CDR1 SGHTA and CDR2 FQGNSA. This CDR3 comprises 13 residues. For the CDR3, the DNA is TGTGCCCGCAGCTTATTCCAGGGTCCCGAGCAGTACTTC. The encoded protein is CARSLFQGPEQYF.

This chain links TRBV7-2 with TRBJ2-1, with 8 positions matching TRBD2. The CDR3 extends over 16 amino acids. V was clipped by 7 bases and J by 4 bases; unmatched bases: 12. Germline CDR1 SGHTA, CDR2 FQGNSA. The CDR3 region is CASTKGVAGKYNEQFF. The CDR3 bases are TGTGCCAGCACTAAAGGCGTAGCGGGGAAATACAATGAGCAGTTCTTC.

This clonotype has at least ten counts. The rearrangement joins TRBV7-2 to TRBJ2-5; no reliable D call. This CDR3 region has 16 residues. V gave up 1 base and J gave up 4 bases, with 16 bases separating them. The germline gives CDR1 SGHTA, CDR2 FQGNSA. The CDR3 reads CASSLDRPIVVETQYF. CDR3 coding DNA: TGTGCCAGCAGCTTAGACAGACCCATTGTCGTAGAGACCCAGTACTTC.

This clonotype was picked up a small number of times. V is TRBV27 and J is TRBJ1-3; D uncertain. CDR1 and CDR2 from the germline V gene are MNHEY and SMNVEV (reference sequence). The V gene lost 5 bases and the J gene lost 4 bases, with 15 bases spanning the gap. The CDR3 spans 15 residues. CDR3 sequence reads: CASSPATGRGNTIYF. The CDR3 nucleotides are TGTGCCAGCAGTCCCGCGACGGGGAGGGGAAACACCATATATTTT.

The chain combines TRBV12-3 or TRBV12-4 with TRBJ2-5; D gene uncertain. Deletions cut 3 bases from V and 0 bases from J, with 8 bases between. CDR3 size: 14 residues. The CDR3 DNA reads as TGTGCCAGCAGTTTCCAAACGTACCAAGAGACCCAGTACTTC. The encoded protein is CASSFQTYQETQYF.

J is TRBJ2-7 and V is TRBV20-1; D is undetermined. The V and J ends lost 3 bases and 5 bases respectively, with 11 bases between them. This CDR3 is built from 12 residues. Germline CDR1 DFQATT, CDR2 SNEGSKA (reference sequence). CDR3 residues: CSARSLGNEQYF. DNA for the CDR3: TGCAGTGCTAGGTCCCTTGGGAACGAGCAGTACTTC.

This clonotype was found a few times. This chain joins TRBV6-5 and TRBJ2-1, with D unclear. V lost 5 bases and J lost 5, with 4 bases in between. Per germline, CDR1 MNHEY and CDR2 SVGAGI. The CDR3 length is 11 residues. The DNA for the CDR3 is TGTGCCAGCAGTCACCACAATGAGCAGTTCTTC. It codes for CASSHHNEQFF.

The chain couples TRBV7-9 to TRBJ1-2, with D perhaps TRBD1 (5 bases). The CDR3 sequence is 12 residues long. Per the germline V gene, CDR1 is SEHNR and CDR2 is FQNEAQ (reference sequence). Trimming cost V 7 bases and J 2 bases, with 8 bases left between them. CDR3 region: CASMGGNYGYTF. DNA of the CDR3: TGTGCCAGCATGGGGGGGAACTATGGCTACACCTTC.

This clonotype was picked up a small number of times. The chain has TRBV29-1 and TRBJ2-3; the D gene is possibly TRBD1 (6 bases). The CDR3 is 13 amino acids. V was pared by 7 bases and J by 5 bases, with 16 bases between. Looked up from germline, CDR1 is SQVTM and CDR2 is ANQGSEA. CDR3 in amino acids: CSGDPTGLDTQYF. In DNA, the CDR3 is TGCAGCGGGGACCCTACAGGGCTAGATACGCAGTATTTT.

This clonotype was seen more than once but under ten times. The J gene is TRBJ1-5, the V gene TRBV6-2 or TRBV6-3, with 8 bases lining up with TRBD1. Germline lookup yields CDR1 MNHEY and CDR2 SVGEGT. Trimming cost V 5 bases and J 3 bases; bases outside gene matches: 6. This CDR3 spans 15 amino acids. Here the CDR3 reads CASSQWTGLNQPQHF. Here the CDR3 DNA reads TGTGCCAGCAGTCAGTGGACAGGGCTCAATCAGCCCCAGCATTTT.

The chain combines TRBV5-5 with TRBJ2-1; D unresolved. V shed 3 bases and J shed 3 bases, with 19 bases lying between them. Germline CDR1 is SGHKS and CDR2 is YYEKEE (reference sequence). CDR3 length: 17 amino acids. CDR3 sequence: CASSSGLSFQVYNEQFF. In DNA, the CDR3 is TGTGCCAGCAGCTCCGGCCTGAGTTTCCAAGTCTACAATGAGCAGTTCTTC.

The sample holds a few counts of this clonotype. The CDR3 DNA is TGTGCCAGCAGCTTACTAACTCCTCCCTACGAGCAGTACTTC. Translation gives CASSLLTPPYEQYF. The V call is TRBV7-9, the J call TRBJ2-7; D gene uncertain. Germline CDR1 SEHNR, CDR2 FQNEAQ (reference sequence). The CDR3 is 14 residues long. V was pared by 2 bases and J by 2 bases, with 10 bases between.

This clonotype was counted a few times. A read error may account for a junction end that differs from germline. The chain uses TRBV20-1 and TRBJ2-5; tentatively, D is TRBD1 (6 bases). The J call could be wrong; TRBJ2-1 is a better fit for the DNA end. CDR1 and CDR2 (germline): DFQATT, SNEGSKA (reference sequence). There are 17 residues in the CDR3. Written as DNA, the CDR3 is TGCAGTGCTAGAGACCATTTTCAGGGGTACTCCTACAATGGGCAGTTCTTC. This translates into CSARDHFQGYSYNGQFF.

The J gene is TRBJ2-5, the V gene TRBV12-3 or TRBV12-4; 8 nucleotides match TRBD2. J was trimmed by 5 bases and V by 5 bases; bases with no gene match: 13. There are 16 residues in the CDR3. This CDR3 is CASSPSGRGVRETQYF. CDR3 nucleotides: TGTGCCAGCAGTCCTTCGGGGCGGGGGGTCAGGGAGACCCAGTACTTC.

J is TRBJ2-5 and V is TRBV20-1, with TRBD2 as a possible D gene (5 bases). Germline CDR1 is DFQATT and CDR2 is SNEGSKA (reference sequence). The CDR3 runs to 11 residues. Trimming left V 7 bases short and J 3 bases short, with 9 bases between. CDR3 nucleotide sequence: TGCAGTGGCTGGACTGAAGAGACCCAGTACTTC. It yields the protein CSGWTEETQYF.

The chain has TRBV6-5 and TRBJ1-2, with D maybe TRBD1 (6 bases). Trimming removed 5 bases at V and 2 bases at J, with 9 bases between. The germline CDR1 and CDR2 sequences are MNHEY and SVGAGI. There are 13 residues in the CDR3. The CDR3 DNA reads TGTGCCAGCAGTGGGGACAAGAACTATGGCTACACCTTC. Protein product: CASSGDKNYGYTF.

The rearrangement uses TRBV2 and TRBJ2-7; D perhaps matches TRBD1 (5 bases). Germline lookup yields CDR1 SNHLY and CDR2 FYNNEI. The CDR3 consists of 12 residues. V was pared by 10 bases and J by 3 bases, with 13 bases between. The chain's CDR3 is CATIPRGYEQYF. In nucleotides, the CDR3 is TGTGCCACCATTCCTAGGGGCTACGAGCAGTACTTC.